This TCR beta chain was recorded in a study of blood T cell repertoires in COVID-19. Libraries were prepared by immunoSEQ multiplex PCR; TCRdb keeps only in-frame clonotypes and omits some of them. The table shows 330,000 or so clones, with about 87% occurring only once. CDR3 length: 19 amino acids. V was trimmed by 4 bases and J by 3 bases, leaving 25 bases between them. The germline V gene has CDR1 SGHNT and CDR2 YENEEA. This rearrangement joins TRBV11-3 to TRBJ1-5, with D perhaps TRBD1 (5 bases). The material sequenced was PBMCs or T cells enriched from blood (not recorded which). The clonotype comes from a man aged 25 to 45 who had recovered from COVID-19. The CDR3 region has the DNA TGTGCCAGCAGCTCTCTGGAGACTAGACAGCAGGCTTACAATCAGCCCCAGCATTTT. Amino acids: CASSSLETRQQAYNQPQHF. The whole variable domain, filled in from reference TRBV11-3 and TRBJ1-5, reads EAGVVQSPRYKIIEKKQPVAFWCNPISGHNTLYWYLQNLGQGPELLIRYENEEAVDDSQLPKDRFSAERLKGVDSTLKIQPAELGDSAVYLCASSSLETRQQAYNQPQHFGDGTRLSIL.